This T cell receptor beta chain was sequenced for a study of shared clonotypes between healthy human individuals. General study results and limits: The represented genetic and exposure-history diversity was limited by the small number of donors.

Sequencing was performed with immunoSEQ multiplex PCR; in TCRdb, only in-frame clones are kept and a portion is missing. This table has about 500,000 clones, roughly three quarters appearing once. This clone has just one count. Antigen unknown. The CDR3 spans 13 residues. The sequenced material came from PBMCs. The chain combines TRBV21-1 with TRBJ2-3. TRBV21-1 corresponds to a pseudogene. This TCR came from a woman aged 40 to 50 in good health. Some clones in this sample may be carry-over from other donors' samples. The CDR3 reads CASTAREGDTQYF. The CDR3 nucleotides read TGTGCCAGCACGGCAAGGGAAGGAGATACGCAGTATTTT.